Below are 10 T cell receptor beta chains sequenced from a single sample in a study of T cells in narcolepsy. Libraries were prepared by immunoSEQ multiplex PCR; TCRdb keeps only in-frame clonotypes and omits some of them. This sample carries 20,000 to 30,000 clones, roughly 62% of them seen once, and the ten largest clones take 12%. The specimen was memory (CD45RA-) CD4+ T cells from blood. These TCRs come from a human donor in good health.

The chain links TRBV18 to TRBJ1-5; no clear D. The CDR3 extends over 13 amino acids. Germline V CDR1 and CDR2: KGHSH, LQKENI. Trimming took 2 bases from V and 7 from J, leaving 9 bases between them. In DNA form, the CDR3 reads TGTGCCAGCTCACCAGGGCAAGAACAGCCCCAGCATTTT. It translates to CASSPGQEQPQHF.

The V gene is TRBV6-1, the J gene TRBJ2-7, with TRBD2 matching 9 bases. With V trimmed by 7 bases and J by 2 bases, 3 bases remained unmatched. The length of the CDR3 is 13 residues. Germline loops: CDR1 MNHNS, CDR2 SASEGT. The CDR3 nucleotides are TGTGCCAGCACGCGCGGGAGGGCCTACGAGCAGTACTTC. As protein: CASTRGRAYEQYF.

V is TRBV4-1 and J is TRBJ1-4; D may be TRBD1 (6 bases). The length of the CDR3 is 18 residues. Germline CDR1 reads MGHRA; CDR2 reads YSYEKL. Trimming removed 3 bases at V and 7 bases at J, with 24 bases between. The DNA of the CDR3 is TGCGCCAGCAGCCATGAAGGACCCATGGGGGGGCTAGGTGAAAAACTGTTTTTT. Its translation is CASSHEGPMGGLGEKLFF.

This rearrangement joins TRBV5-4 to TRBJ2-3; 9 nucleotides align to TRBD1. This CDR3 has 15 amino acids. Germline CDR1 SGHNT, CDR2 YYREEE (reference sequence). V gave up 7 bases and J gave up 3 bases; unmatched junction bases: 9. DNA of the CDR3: TGTGCCAGCGGCATTCCGGACAGGGGTACAGATACGCAGTATTTT. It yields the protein CASGIPDRGTDTQYF.

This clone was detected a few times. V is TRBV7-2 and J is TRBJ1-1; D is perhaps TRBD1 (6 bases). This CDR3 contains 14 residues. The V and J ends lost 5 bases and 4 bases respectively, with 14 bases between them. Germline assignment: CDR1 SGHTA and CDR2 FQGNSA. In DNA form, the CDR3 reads TGTGCCAGCAGCCCCAGACAGGTCTTCACTGAAGCTTTCTTT. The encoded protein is CASSPRQVFTEAFF.

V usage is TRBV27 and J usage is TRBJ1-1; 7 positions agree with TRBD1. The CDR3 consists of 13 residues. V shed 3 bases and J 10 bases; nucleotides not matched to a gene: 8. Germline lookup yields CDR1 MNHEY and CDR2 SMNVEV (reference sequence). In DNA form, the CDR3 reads TGTGCCAGCAGTTTTAGGGGGCCGGGGATAGCTTTCTTT. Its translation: CASSFRGPGIAFF.

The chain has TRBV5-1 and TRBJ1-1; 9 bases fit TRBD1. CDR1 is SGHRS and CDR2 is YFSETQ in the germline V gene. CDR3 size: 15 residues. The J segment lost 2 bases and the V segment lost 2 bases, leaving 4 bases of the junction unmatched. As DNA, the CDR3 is TGCGCCAGCAGCTTACAGGGGGCGAGAAACACTGAAGCTTTCTTT. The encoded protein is CASSLQGARNTEAFF.

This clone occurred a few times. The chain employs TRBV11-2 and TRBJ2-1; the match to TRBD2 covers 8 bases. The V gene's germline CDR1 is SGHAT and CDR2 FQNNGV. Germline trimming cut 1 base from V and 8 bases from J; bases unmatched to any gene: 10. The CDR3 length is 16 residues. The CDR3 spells CASSLGIAGQGHEQFF. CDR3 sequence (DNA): TGTGCCAGCAGCTTAGGTATAGCGGGACAAGGCCATGAGCAGTTCTTC.

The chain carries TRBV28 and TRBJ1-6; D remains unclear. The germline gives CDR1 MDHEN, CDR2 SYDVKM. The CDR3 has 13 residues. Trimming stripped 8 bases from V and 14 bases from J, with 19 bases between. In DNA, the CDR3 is TGTGCCAGCGGTGAGCATAGGGATCCAACCCTCCACTTT. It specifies CASGEHRDPTLHF.

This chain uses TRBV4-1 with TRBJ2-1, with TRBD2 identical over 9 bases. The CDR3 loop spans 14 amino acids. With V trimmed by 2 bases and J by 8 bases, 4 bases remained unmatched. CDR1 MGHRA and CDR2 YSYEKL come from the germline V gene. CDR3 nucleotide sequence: TGCGCCAGCAGCCAAAATAGCGGGAGCGATGAGCAGTTCTTC. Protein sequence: CASSQNSGSDEQFF.